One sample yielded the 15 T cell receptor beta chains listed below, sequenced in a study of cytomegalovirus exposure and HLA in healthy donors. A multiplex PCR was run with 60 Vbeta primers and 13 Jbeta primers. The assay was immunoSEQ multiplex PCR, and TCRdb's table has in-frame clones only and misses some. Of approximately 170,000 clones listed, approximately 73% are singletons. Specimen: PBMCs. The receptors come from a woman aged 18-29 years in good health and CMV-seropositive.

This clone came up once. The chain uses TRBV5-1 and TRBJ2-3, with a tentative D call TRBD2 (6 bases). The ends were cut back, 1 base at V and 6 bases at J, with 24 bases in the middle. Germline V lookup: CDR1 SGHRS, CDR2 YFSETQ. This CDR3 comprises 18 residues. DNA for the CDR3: TGCGCCAGCAGCTTGTGCTTCGGGGAGGCCCCACTTTGCGATACGCAGTATTTT. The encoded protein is CASSLCFGEAPLCDTQYF.

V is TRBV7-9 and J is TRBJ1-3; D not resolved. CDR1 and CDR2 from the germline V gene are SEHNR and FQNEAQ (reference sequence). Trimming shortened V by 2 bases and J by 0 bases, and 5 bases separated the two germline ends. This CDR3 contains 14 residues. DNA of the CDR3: TGTGCCAGCAGCTTACAGCGCTCTGGAAACACCATATATTTT. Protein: CASSLQRSGNTIYF.

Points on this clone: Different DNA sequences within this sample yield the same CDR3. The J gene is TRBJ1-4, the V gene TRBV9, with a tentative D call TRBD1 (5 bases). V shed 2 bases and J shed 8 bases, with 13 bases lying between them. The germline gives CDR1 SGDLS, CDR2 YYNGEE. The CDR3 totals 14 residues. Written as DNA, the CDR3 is TGTGCCAGCAGCGTTGGGCAGGGTGGGGAAAAACTGTTTTTT. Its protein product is CASSVGQGGEKLFF.

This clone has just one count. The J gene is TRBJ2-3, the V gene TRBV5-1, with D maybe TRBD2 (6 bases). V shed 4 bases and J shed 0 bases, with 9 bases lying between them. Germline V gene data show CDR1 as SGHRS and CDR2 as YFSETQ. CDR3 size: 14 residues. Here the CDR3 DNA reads TGCGCCAGCAGCACCGGGACTAGCACAGATACGCAGTATTTT. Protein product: CASSTGTSTDTQYF.

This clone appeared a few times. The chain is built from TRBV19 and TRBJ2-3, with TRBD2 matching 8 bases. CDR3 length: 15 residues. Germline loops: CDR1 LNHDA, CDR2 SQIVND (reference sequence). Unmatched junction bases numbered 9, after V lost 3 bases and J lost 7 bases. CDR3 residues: CASSISGGATYTQYF. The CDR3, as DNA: TGTGCCAGTAGTATTTCCGGGGGGGCCACGTATACGCAGTATTTT.

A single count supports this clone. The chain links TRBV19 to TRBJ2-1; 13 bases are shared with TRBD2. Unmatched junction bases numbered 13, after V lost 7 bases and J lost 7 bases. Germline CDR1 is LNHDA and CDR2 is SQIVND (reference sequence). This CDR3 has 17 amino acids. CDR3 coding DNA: TGTGCCAGTAAAGGTCTAACTAGCGGGGGGGCACTAAATGAGCAGTTCTTC. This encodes CASKGLTSGGALNEQFF. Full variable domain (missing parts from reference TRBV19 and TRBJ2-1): DGGITQSPKYLFRKEGQNVTLSCEQNLNHDAMYWYRQDPGQGLRLIYYSQIVNDFQKGDIAEGYSVSREKKESFPLTVTSAQKNPTAFYLCASKGLTSGGALNEQFFGPGTRLTVL.

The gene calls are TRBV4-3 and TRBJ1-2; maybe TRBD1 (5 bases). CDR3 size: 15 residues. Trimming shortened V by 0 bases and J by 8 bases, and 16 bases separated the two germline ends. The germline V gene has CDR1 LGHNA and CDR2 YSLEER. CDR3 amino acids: CASSQDKQGFWGYTF. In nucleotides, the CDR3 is TGCGCCAGCAGCCAAGATAAGCAGGGCTTTTGGGGCTACACCTTC.

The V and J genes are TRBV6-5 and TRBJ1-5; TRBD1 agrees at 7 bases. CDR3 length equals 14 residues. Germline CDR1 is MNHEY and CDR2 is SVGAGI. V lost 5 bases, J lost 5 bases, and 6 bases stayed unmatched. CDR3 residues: CASSQQGLHQPQHF. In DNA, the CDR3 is TGTGCCAGCAGTCAACAGGGGTTGCATCAGCCCCAGCATTTT.

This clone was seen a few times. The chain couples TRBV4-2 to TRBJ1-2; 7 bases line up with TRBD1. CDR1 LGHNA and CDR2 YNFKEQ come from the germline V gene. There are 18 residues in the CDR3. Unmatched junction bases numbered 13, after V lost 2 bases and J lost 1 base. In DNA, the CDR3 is TGTGCCAGCAGCCAATATGCACAGGGGAAAGATATTAACTATGGCTACACCTTC. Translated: CASSQYAQGKDINYGYTF.

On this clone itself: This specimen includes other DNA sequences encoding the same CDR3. CDR3 amino acids: CASKGLAGPYNEQFF. For the CDR3, the DNA is TGCGCCAGCAAAGGACTAGCGGGTCCCTACAATGAGCAGTTCTTC. The chain combines TRBV5-1 with TRBJ2-1; 11 bases map to TRBD2. With V trimmed by 6 bases and J by 2 bases, 4 bases remained unmatched. The CDR3 loop spans 15 amino acids. Per germline, CDR1 SGHRS and CDR2 YFSETQ.

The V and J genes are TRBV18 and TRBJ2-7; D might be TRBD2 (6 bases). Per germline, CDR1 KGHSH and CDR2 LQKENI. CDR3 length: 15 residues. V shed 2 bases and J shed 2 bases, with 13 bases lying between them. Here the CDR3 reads CASSPWGRTTYEQYF. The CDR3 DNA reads TGTGCCAGCTCACCATGGGGGAGGACAACCTACGAGCAGTACTTC.

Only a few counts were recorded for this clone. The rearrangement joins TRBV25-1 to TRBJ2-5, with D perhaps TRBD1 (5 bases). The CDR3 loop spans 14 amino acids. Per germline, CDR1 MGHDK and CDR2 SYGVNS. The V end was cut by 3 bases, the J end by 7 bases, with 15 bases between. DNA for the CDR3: TGTGCCAGCAGTGATGTTAGGGGTTCGTGGACCCAGTACTTC. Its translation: CASSDVRGSWTQYF.

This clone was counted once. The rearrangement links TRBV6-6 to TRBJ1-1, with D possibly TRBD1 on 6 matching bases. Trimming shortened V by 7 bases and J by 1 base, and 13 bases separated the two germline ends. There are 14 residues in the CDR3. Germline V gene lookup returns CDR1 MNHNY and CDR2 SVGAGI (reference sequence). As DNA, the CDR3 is TGTGCCAGCACGGGAACAGGGAGGAACACTGAAGCTTTCTTT. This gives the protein CASTGTGRNTEAFF.

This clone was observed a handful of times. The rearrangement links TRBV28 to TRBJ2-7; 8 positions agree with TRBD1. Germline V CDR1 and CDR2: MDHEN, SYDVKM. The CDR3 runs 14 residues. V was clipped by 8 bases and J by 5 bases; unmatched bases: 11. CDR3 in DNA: TGTGCCAGCCAAGGAACCGGGACAGGCGACGAGCAGTACTTC. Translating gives CASQGTGTGDEQYF.

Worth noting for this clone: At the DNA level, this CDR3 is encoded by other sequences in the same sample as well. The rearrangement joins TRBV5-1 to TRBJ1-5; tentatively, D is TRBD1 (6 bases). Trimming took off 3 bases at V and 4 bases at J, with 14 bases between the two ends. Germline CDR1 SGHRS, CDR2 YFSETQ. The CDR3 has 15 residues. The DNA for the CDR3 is TGCGCCAGCAGCTCCGACGGACAGCCGAATCAGCCCCAGCATTTT. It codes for CASSSDGQPNQPQHF.